The rows below give T cell receptor beta chains drawn from one sample of a study of OX40 agonist ivuxolimab in advanced cancers. Profiled with immunoSEQ multiplex PCR; TCRdb holds only in-frame clones, not every one. Among tens of thousands of clones listed, roughly four fifths were seen once. The sequencing used CD4+ or CD8+ T cells sorted from blood, collected in a trial of the OX40 agonist ivuxolimab. The receptors come from an adult with an advanced solid tumor such as melanoma, head and neck, liver or kidney cancer. Each CDR3 is given without its conserved first and last residue.

V gene,CDR3 length,CDR3 protein
TRBV7-9,14,ASSLDIRQGGYGYT
TRBV27,12,ASSFAGAGNTIY
TRBV5-6,12,ASSLAGGNSPLH
TRBV5-4,11,ASSFGGPYEQY
TRBV6-6,10,ASSYGSETQY
TRBV2,12,ASAETWITGELF
TRBV4-1,15,ASSQAPQKGPQETQY
TRBV29-1,15,SVVSLAYGLGQETQY
TRBV7-2,11,ASSSGQGVVQY
TRBV30,18,AWSVSTGALRSSYNSPLH
TRBV4-2,11,ASSQWVEETQY
TRBV7-3,13,ASSQGRGIYNEQF
TRBV10-3,9,AISGSDEQY
TRBV2,13,ASSVSGAAYNEQF
TRBV13,13,ASSLGGTQRYGYT
TRBV20-1,8,SAKMGKLF